This T cell receptor beta chain was sequenced during a study of liver allograft versus peripheral blood T cells. Across the study: T cell receptor repertoires in transplanted livers were compared with those in recipients' peripheral blood.

The CDR3 covers 16 residues. Looked up from germline, CDR1 is LGHDT and CDR2 is YNNKEL (reference sequence). With 5 bases clipped from V and 7 bases from J, the junction kept 15 bases outside the gene matches. TCRdb ran MiXCR on the reads and lists one entry per CDR3 protein. This table holds more than 10,000 distinct CDR3 sequences, 25% to 35% found once. The TCR originated in a human patient who had a liver transplant. A share of the T cells may be of graft donor origin. The chain recombines TRBV3-1 with TRBJ2-5, with 8 bases fitting TRBD2. This CDR3 is CASSMGSGSPPGTQYF. The DNA for the CDR3 is TGTGCCAGCAGCATGGGGAGCGGGAGCCCCCCAGGGACCCAGTACTTC.